One and the same sample provided the 7 T cell receptor beta chains below, sequenced in a study of OX40 agonist ivuxolimab in advanced cancers. The method was immunoSEQ multiplex PCR; TCRdb's version includes in-frame clones alone and lacks a portion of them. The sample carries around 48,000 clones, around 83% recorded once. The source was CD4+ or CD8+ T cells sorted from blood, collected in a trial of the OX40 agonist ivuxolimab. These receptors came from an adult with an advanced solid tumor such as melanoma, head and neck, liver or kidney cancer.

This clone was found once. This chain uses TRBV7-9 with TRBJ1-2; D is uncertain. Germline V CDR1 and CDR2: SEHNR, FQNEAQ (reference sequence). The CDR3 extends over 11 amino acids. V was shortened by 1 base and J by 10 bases, with 7 bases between the two germline ends. This CDR3 reads CASSLVGDYTF. Written as DNA, the CDR3 is TGTGCCAGCAGCTTAGTTGGGGACTACACCTTC.

V is TRBV7-8 and J is TRBJ2-7; a possible D gene is TRBD2 (5 bases). This CDR3 contains 18 residues. Trimming stripped 1 base from V and 4 bases from J, with 23 bases between. Germline V lookup: CDR1 SGHVS, CDR2 FQNEAQ. CDR3 DNA sequence: TGTGCCAGCAGCTTAGGAGCCGTCGGCCAAGGAGGTCGGTACGAGCAGTACTTC. Translation gives CASSLGAVGQGGRYEQYF.

The V gene is TRBV5-1, the J gene TRBJ2-1; D is perhaps TRBD1 (6 bases). Germline CDR1 reads SGHRS; CDR2 reads YFSETQ. CDR3 length equals 15 residues. V gave up 5 bases and J gave up 9 bases, with 21 bases separating them. The CDR3 sequence: CASRMASGQGGEQFF. DNA for the CDR3: TGCGCCAGCAGAATGGCTTCGGGGCAAGGGGGTGAGCAGTTCTTC. Based on the CDR3 plus reference TRBV5-1 and TRBJ2-1, the full variable domain is KAGVTQTPRYLIKTRGQQVTLSCSPISGHRSVSWYQQTPGQGLQFLFEYFSETQRNKGNFPGRFSGRQFSNSRSEMNVSTLELGDSALYLCASRMASGQGGEQFFGPGTRLTVL.

The chain recombines TRBV10-3 with TRBJ1-2; TRBD1 agrees at 7 bases. The V gene end was trimmed by 6 bases and the J gene end by 3 bases; junction bases not matched to a gene: 7. This CDR3 spans 14 amino acids. Per germline, CDR1 ENHRY and CDR2 SYGVKD. This CDR3 is CAIRGDSLDYGYTF. The DNA for the CDR3 is TGTGCCATCAGAGGGGACAGTCTTGACTATGGCTACACCTTC.

V usage is TRBV5-1 and J usage is TRBJ2-2, with D perhaps matching TRBD2 (5 bases). V lost 0 bases, J lost 6 bases, and 12 bases lay in between. Per germline, CDR1 SGHRS and CDR2 YFSETQ. This CDR3 has 15 residues. The CDR3 loop is CASSLALGSPGELFF. In DNA, the CDR3 is TGCGCCAGCAGCTTGGCCCTTGGGAGTCCCGGGGAGCTGTTTTTT.

This clone was detected once. The rearrangement links TRBV18 to TRBJ2-5, with D possibly matching TRBD2 (6 bases). The V end lost 2 bases, the J end lost 3 bases, and 10 bases lay between the germline ends. This CDR3 has 14 amino acids. Germline V gene data show CDR1 as KGHSH and CDR2 as LQKENI. CDR3 in amino acids: CASSPRVAEETQYF. The CDR3 DNA sequence: TGTGCCAGCTCACCAAGAGTAGCGGAAGAGACCCAGTACTTC.

In this sample, this clone turned up once. The V gene is TRBV7-8, the J gene TRBJ2-3; the match to TRBD2 covers 8 bases. The CDR3 consists of 18 residues. The J segment lost 0 bases and the V segment lost 4 bases, leaving 12 bases of the junction unmatched. CDR1 SGHVS and CDR2 FQNEAQ come from the germline V gene. The CDR3: CASSWDRTSRLSTDTQYF. The CDR3 DNA reads TGTGCCAGCAGCTGGGATCGGACTAGCAGGCTTAGCACAGATACGCAGTATTTT.